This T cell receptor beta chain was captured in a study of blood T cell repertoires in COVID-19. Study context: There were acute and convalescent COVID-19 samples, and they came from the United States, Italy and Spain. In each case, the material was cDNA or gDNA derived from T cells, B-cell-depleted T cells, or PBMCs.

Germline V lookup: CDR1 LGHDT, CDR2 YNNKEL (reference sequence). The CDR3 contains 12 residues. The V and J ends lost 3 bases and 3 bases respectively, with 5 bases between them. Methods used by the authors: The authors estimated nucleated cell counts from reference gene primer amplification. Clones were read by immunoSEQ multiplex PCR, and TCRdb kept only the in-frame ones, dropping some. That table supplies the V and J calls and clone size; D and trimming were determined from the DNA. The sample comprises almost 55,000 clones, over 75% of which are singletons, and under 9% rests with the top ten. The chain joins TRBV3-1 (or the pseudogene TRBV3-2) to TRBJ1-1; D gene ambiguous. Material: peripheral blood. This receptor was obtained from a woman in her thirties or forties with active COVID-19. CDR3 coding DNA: TGTGCCAGCAGCCACCGGGACACTGAAGCTTTCTTT. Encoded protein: CASSHRDTEAFF.